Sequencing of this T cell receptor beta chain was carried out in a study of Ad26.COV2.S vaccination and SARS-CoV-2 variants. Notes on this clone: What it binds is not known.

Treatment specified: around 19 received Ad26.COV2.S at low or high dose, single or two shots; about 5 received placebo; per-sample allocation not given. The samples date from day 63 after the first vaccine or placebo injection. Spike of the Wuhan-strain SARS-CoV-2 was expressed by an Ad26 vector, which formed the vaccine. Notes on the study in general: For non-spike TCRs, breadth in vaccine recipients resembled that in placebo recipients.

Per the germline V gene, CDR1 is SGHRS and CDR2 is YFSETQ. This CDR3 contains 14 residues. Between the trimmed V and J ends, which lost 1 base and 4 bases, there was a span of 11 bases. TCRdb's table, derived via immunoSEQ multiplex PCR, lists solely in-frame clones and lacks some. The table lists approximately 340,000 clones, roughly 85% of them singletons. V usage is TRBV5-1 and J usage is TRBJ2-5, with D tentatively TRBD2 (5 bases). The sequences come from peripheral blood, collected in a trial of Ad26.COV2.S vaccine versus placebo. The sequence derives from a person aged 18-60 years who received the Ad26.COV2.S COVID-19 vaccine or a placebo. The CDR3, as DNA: TGCGCCAGCAGCTTGTCGGGGTTGGGAGAGACCCAGTACTTC. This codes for CASSLSGLGETQYF.